This T cell receptor (beta chain) was sequenced during a study of radiotherapy plus CTLA-4 blockade in lung cancer. Turning to the study itself: Objective response was observed in roughly a sixth of patients, and disease control in roughly 30%.

The ends were cut back, 1 base at V and 4 bases at J, with 12 bases in the middle. The CDR3 length is 15 residues. CDR1 is SGHDT, CDR2 YYEEEE, per germline. Turning to this clone: What it binds is unknown.

Receiving focal radiation plus CTLA-4 blockade with ipilimumab were patients who had chemo-refractory metastatic non-small-cell lung cancer. Study findings and constraints: An expansion of tumor-derived TCR clones occurred in blood after radiotherapy plus ipilimumab. Reports state that early shifts in blood T cell clones, with interferon-beta, best predicted response.

Assay used: immunoSEQ multiplex PCR; TCRdb lists only in-frame clones, some missing. The data contain around 110,000 clones, roughly 84% of them singletons. The genes are TRBV5-6 and TRBJ1-5; no clear D. Sequencing was performed on peripheral blood, taken from a patient treated with radiotherapy plus ipilimumab. This TCR was sampled from a human donor with non-small cell lung cancer that progressed on radiotherapy plus ipilimumab. Some clones in this sample may be carry-over from other donors' samples. As DNA, the CDR3 is TGTGCCAGCAGCTTGATGACGGAATGGAATCAGCCCCAGCATTTT. Protein product: CASSLMTEWNQPQHF.